This TCR beta chain originates from a study of OX40 agonist ivuxolimab in advanced cancers. The repertoire was sequenced with immunoSEQ multiplex PCR; TCRdb's copy has only in-frame clones and lacks some. The sample lists about 50,000 clones, around four fifths seen once, with about 3.9% in the top ten. The trim removed 6 bases at V and 6 bases at J, leaving 7 bases unmatched. Germline CDR1 SNHLY, CDR2 FYNNEI. This CDR3 has 14 residues. This receptor was taken from an adult with an advanced solid tumor such as melanoma, head and neck, liver or kidney cancer. The chain uses TRBV2 and TRBJ2-3, with TRBD1 identical over 9 bases. The sequencing used CD4+ or CD8+ T cells sorted from blood, collected in a trial of the OX40 agonist ivuxolimab. CDR3 bases: TGTGCCAGCAGGGCGAATACAGGGGGCGATACGCAGTATTTT. This codes for CASRANTGGDTQYF. Using reference TRBV2 and TRBJ2-3 for the parts outside the CDR3, the full variable domain is EPEVTQTPSHQVTQMGQEVILRCVPISNHLYFYWYRQILGQKVEFLVSFYNNEISEKSEIFDDQFSVERPDGSNFTLKIRSTKLEDSAMYFCASRANTGGDTQYFGPGTRLTVL.